What follows are 24 T cell receptor beta chains derived from one specimen sequenced in a study of tumor and adjacent non-tumor tissue in lung cancer. The template was RNA from unsorted bulk tissue. Three rounds of nested PCR, following a modified ARM-PCR protocol, produced the TCRbeta library. TCRdb re-derived calls from the multiplex PCR reads in MiXCR, one entry per CDR3 protein. The sample carries fewer than 120,000 distinct CDR3 sequences, approximately 87% recorded once. Sequencing was carried out using lung tumor tissue. The receptors were gathered from an older man with non-small cell lung cancer.

About this clonotype itself: The conserved phenylalanine or tryptophan normally closing the CDR3 is absent here, so this likely arose from a read error. The V call is TRBV6-6, the J call TRBJ2-2, with a weak D call TRBD2 (5 bases). There are 16 residues in the CDR3. V lost 2 bases to trimming and J lost 4 bases, with 14 bases between them. Germline CDR1 and CDR2: MNHNY and SVGAGI (reference sequence). CDR3 sequence (DNA): TGTGCCAGCAGTTACCGAGGGAGACGGGCCACCGGGGAGCTGTTTTAT. Translating it yields CASSYRGRRATGELFY.

Note on this clonotype: Because it lacks the conserved phenylalanine or tryptophan at the end, this CDR3 is likely a read error. This chain uses TRBV11-3 with TRBJ1-1, with TRBD1 matching 8 bases. V lost 5 bases to trimming and J lost 0 bases; unmatched junction nucleotides: 8. Per germline, CDR1 SGHNT and CDR2 YENEEA. The CDR3 totals 16 residues. The CDR3 coding sequence is TGTGCCAGCAGCCTAAGGACAGGGTGGATGAACACTGAAGCTTTCTAT. It is translated as CASSLRTGWMNTEAFY.

Turning to this clonotype: One end of the junction fails to match germline, which may point to a read error. This rearrangement joins TRBV10-3 to TRBJ2-7; possibly TRBD2 for D (7 bases). The length of the CDR3 is 15 residues. Germline V gives CDR1 ENHRY, CDR2 SYGVKD. CDR3 DNA sequence: TGTGCCATTAGTGATACTTCAGGGGCCGGGAGGGAGCAGTACTTC. Its translation: CAISDTSGAGREQYF.

A remark on this clonotype: Just one base apart from a much larger clone, this may be a read error. The chain uses TRBV6-1 and TRBJ1-3; D may be TRBD1 (6 bases). This CDR3 has 14 residues. The germline gives CDR1 MNHNS, CDR2 SASEGT. CDR3 nucleotide sequence: TGTGTCAGCAGTCAGGGGATCTCTGGATACACCATATATTTT. Translated, it gives CVSSQGISGYTIYF.

As for this clonotype: This may come from a read error, since a much larger clone is one base off. The rearrangement uses TRBV11-2 and TRBJ1-6, with D tentatively TRBD1 (6 bases). Germline V gives CDR1 SGHAT, CDR2 FQNNGV. The CDR3 is 13 residues long. The DNA of the CDR3 is TGTACCAGCAGCTTAGACAGGAATTCACCCCTCCACTTT. This gives the protein CTSSLDRNSPLHF. Drawing the rest from reference TRBV11-2 and TRBJ1-6, the complete variable domain is EAGVAQSPRYKIIEKRQSVAFWCNPISGHATLYWYQQILGQGPKLLIQFQNNGVVDDSQLPKDRFSAERLKGVDSTLKIQPAKLEDSAVYLCTSSLDRNSPLHFGNGTRLTVT.

As for this clonotype: Its ends do not fully match the called genes, so a read error is possible. This sequence joins TRBV6-1 and TRBJ2-1; D is unresolved. From germline, CDR1 is MNHNS and CDR2 SASEGT. This CDR3 region has 15 residues. CDR3 in amino acids: CASRHGVSMHNELFF. The DNA of the CDR3 is TGTGCCAGCAGACATGGGGTGTCAATGCACAATGAGCTGTTCTTC.

A remark on this clonotype: A much bigger clone sits one base away, suggesting this may be a read error. Since the CDR3 does not end with the conserved phenylalanine or tryptophan, this likely comes from a read error. V usage is TRBV7-9 and J usage is TRBJ2-5; 8 bases match TRBD1. This CDR3 is built from 12 residues. CDR1 is SEHNR, CDR2 FQNEAQ, per germline (reference sequence). The V gene end was trimmed by 5 bases and the J gene end by 8 bases; junction bases not matched to a gene: 4. CDR3 residues: CASSATGDTQYL. CDR3 sequence (DNA): TGTGCCAGCAGCGCGACAGGGGATACCCAGTACTTG.

For this clonotype: One end of the junction varies from germline; a read error may be responsible. V gene TRBV6-1 combines with J gene TRBJ1-1; D not resolved. Germline values: CDR1 MNHNS, CDR2 SASEGT. This CDR3 is built from 13 residues. DNA for the CDR3: TGTGCCAGCGGAAGGAACGAGAACACTGTAGCTCTCTTT. Its translation: CASGRNENTVALF.

Concerning this clonotype itself: One end of the junction is discordant with germline, which a read error may explain. The J gene is TRBJ1-6, the V gene TRBV12-3 or TRBV12-4; the match to TRBD1 covers 9 bases. The CDR3 contains 16 residues. In DNA form, the CDR3 reads TGTGTCAGCACCTCCTGGACAGGGGACTATAATTCACCCCTCCACTTT. The encoded protein is CVSTSWTGDYNSPLHF.

This chain joins TRBV12-5 and TRBJ2-7; D possibly corresponds to TRBD1 (6 bases). From germline, CDR1 is LGHNT and CDR2 FRNRAP. V was shortened by 2 bases and J by 2 bases, with 19 bases between the two germline ends. The CDR3 runs 17 residues. CDR3 amino acids: CASGLYLSGDGTYEQYF. The CDR3 DNA follows: TGTGCTAGTGGTTTGTACTTGTCAGGGGATGGAACCTACGAGCAGTACTTC. Supplemented by reference TRBV12-5 and TRBJ2-7, the full variable domain reads DARVTQTPRHKVTEMGQEVTMRCQPILGHNTVFWYRQTMMQGLELLAYFRNRAPLDDSGMPKDRFSAEMPDATLATLKIQPSEPRDSAVYFCASGLYLSGDGTYEQYFGPGTRLTVT.

Turning to this clonotype: The junction differs from germline at one of its ends, possibly a read error. The V gene is TRBV11-2, the J gene TRBJ2-3; D unresolved. Germline CDR1 is SGHAT and CDR2 is FQNNGV. The CDR3 spans 14 residues. The DNA of the CDR3 is TGTGCCAGCAGCCACCGGACCTCCACGGCTACGGAGTATTTT. Protein: CASSHRTSTATEYF.

Points on this clonotype: Possible read error: a much larger clone is one base away. The chain couples TRBV20-1 to TRBJ2-1; TRBD2 matches 8 bases. The CDR3 is made up of 13 amino acids. Germline CDR1 and CDR2: DFQATT and SNEGSKA (reference sequence). The CDR3 DNA sequence: TGCAGTGCTAGTAGGCTAGCGGGTAATGAGCAGCTCTTC. Protein product: CSASRLAGNEQLF.

This clonotype was recorded many times. The CDR3 DNA reads as TGTGCCAGCAGGGGGACAGGGGCCCGGGAGCAGTTCTTC. Translated: CASRGTGAREQFF. The chain recombines TRBV12-3 or TRBV12-4 with TRBJ2-1; 10 bases map to TRBD1. CDR3 length: 13 amino acids. The ends lost 6 bases at V and 10 bases at J; junction bases unmatched: 6.

The chain links TRBV20-1 to TRBJ2-2; tentative D call: TRBD1 (6 bases). In germline, CDR1 is DFQATT, CDR2 SNEGSKA (reference sequence). V shed 5 bases and J shed 12 bases, with 25 bases lying between them. The CDR3 has 15 amino acids. CDR3 in DNA: TGCAGTGCTCCCCGTGAGGGGCGGGTCACAGGGAAGCTGTTTTTT. The encoded protein is CSAPREGRVTGKLFF.

This chain joins TRBV20-1 and TRBJ2-7; 9 nucleotides agree with TRBD1. Trimming cost V 1 base and J 5 bases; bases outside gene matches: 12. Germline V gene data show CDR1 as DFQATT and CDR2 as SNEGSKA (reference sequence). This CDR3 is built from 16 residues. Written as DNA, the CDR3 is TGCAGTGCTAGAGGGATTAGGGACAGGGCTAAAAACGAGCAGTACTTC. As protein: CSARGIRDRAKNEQYF.

In regard to this clonotype: The conserved phenylalanine or tryptophan is not found at the CDR3 terminus, so this likely reflects a read error. The gene calls are TRBV11-2 and TRBJ2-1; D is perhaps TRBD1 (5 bases). The CDR3 is 15 amino acids. CDR1 SGHAT and CDR2 FQNNGV come from the germline V gene. CDR3 sequence reads: CASGIQVQPYIEQFL. The CDR3 nucleotides read TGTGCCAGCGGCATACAGGTACAACCATACATTGAGCAGTTCTTA.

As regards this clonotype: A much larger clone differs by one base, so this may be a read error. The chain uses TRBV7-9 and TRBJ1-2; D gene ambiguous. CDR1 is SEHNR and CDR2 is FQNEAQ in the germline V gene (reference sequence). The CDR3 length is 16 residues. DNA of the CDR3: TGTGTCAGCAGCTTAGCGGTAGAGACCGCAATTACTGGCTACACCTTC. Residues: CVSSLAVETAITGYTF.

Of note for this clonotype: Mismatch with germline at one junction end may stem from a read error. V gene TRBV29-1 combines with J gene TRBJ2-6; TRBD1 matches at 10 bases. Per the germline V gene, CDR1 is SQVTM and CDR2 is ANQGSEA. CDR3 length: 18 amino acids. The chain's CDR3 is CSIVGDRGGPSGANVLTF. The CDR3 nucleotides are TGCAGCATTGTGGGGGACAGGGGAGGGCCCTCTGGTGCCAACGTCCTGACTTTC. Full variable domain (rest looked up from reference TRBV29-1 and TRBJ2-6): SAVISQKPSRDICQRGTSLTIQCQVDSQVTMMFWYRQQPGQSLTLIATANQGSEATYESGFVIDKFPISRPNLTFSTLTVSNMSPEDSSIYLCSIVGDRGGPSGANVLTFGAGSRLTVL.

With respect to this clonotype: At one boundary the junction diverges from the germline segment, which might be a read error. The DNA for the CDR3 is TGTGCCAGCAGAATCTTGGGACAGGTGGGAAACACTATATATTTT. Translating gives CASRILGQVGNTIYF. The chain recombines TRBV6-6 with TRBJ1-3; 8 nucleotides match TRBD1. CDR1 MNHNY and CDR2 SVGAGI come from the germline V gene (reference sequence). The CDR3 extends over 15 amino acids.

On this clonotype itself: Germline and junction disagree at one end, which may indicate a read error. The chain links TRBV29-1 to TRBJ1-2; 7 positions match TRBD1. The CDR3 totals 13 residues. Germline lookup yields CDR1 SQVTM and CDR2 ANQGSEA. DNA of the CDR3: TGCAGCGCCGAGACAGGGTCGGGATATGGCTACACGTTC. It encodes CSAETGSGYGYTF.

With respect to this clonotype: The CDR3 carries no conserved terminal phenylalanine or tryptophan, so it likely arises from a read error. The chain couples TRBV29-1 to TRBJ1-2; tentative D call: TRBD1 (5 bases). Germline V gene data show CDR1 as SQVTM and CDR2 as ANQGSEA. This CDR3 spans 17 amino acids. The CDR3 DNA sequence: TGCAGAATTGAAGAGTACGTTCAGGGCCATACTAACTATGGCTACACCTCC. Encoded protein: CRIEEYVQGHTNYGYTS.

This clonotype showed up many times. V is TRBV20-1 and J is TRBJ2-3; 8 bases match TRBD2. With V trimmed by 6 bases and J by 3 bases, 11 bases remained unmatched. CDR1 DFQATT and CDR2 SNEGSKA come from the germline V gene (reference sequence). This CDR3 is 15 amino acids long. The CDR3 DNA reads as TGCAGTGCCCCGATGGTAGCGGGGATAACAGATACGCAGTATTTT. This codes for CSAPMVAGITDTQYF.

As for this clonotype: The germline gene is not matched at one end of the junction; a read error may be the cause. The chain recombines TRBV6-2 or TRBV6-3 with TRBJ2-1; 8 bases align to TRBD2. There are 15 residues in the CDR3. Germline V lookup: CDR1 MNHEY, CDR2 SVGEGT. The CDR3 coding sequence is TGTGCCAGCAGTACGGGACTAGGCAATAACAATGAGCAGCTCTTC. This sequence encodes CASSTGLGNNNEQLF.

A remark on this clonotype: At one of its ends the junction is not consistent with the germline gene, which may arise from a read error. The rearrangement joins TRBV6-5 to TRBJ1-2; D is perhaps TRBD1 (5 bases). Germline-derived CDR1 and CDR2 are MNHEY and SVGAGI. The CDR3 has 16 residues. Here the CDR3 DNA reads TGTGCCAGCAGTTTTGGAGGCCCTCAGGGCTTCTATGGCCACACCTTC. Its protein is CASSFGGPQGFYGHTF.